Shown below are 15 T cell receptor beta chains from a single sample sequenced in a study of regulatory T cells in long-lasting Graves disease. iRepertoire HTBI primers and Arm-PCR of CDR3 regions built TCR beta libraries. MiXCR, applied by TCRdb to the multiplex PCR reads, yields one record per CDR3 protein. The table lists 400,000 to 450,000 distinct CDR3 sequences, about a sixth of them singletons. The time point denotes: newly diagnosed GD, antithyroid drugs for less than 3 months. From RNA extracted from PBMCs, the TCR library was made. The same sample was also used in a study of T cells in Graves' hyperthyroidism and ophthalmopathy.

Sample: peripheral blood mononuclear cells (PBMCs), taken at new diagnosis, from a patient treated with antithyroid drugs. The source is a woman aged 30 to 39 with Graves disease.

Worth noting for this clonotype: This may stem from a read error, because a much larger clone lies one nucleotide away. This chain uses TRBV20-1 with TRBJ2-3, with a possible D match to TRBD1 (6 bases). V gave up 4 bases and J gave up 4 bases, with 21 bases separating them. The CDR3 has 16 residues. Germline V gene data show CDR1 as DFQATT and CDR2 as SNEGSKA (reference sequence). The CDR3 here is CSATWKGESLADTQYF. The CDR3 DNA reads TGCAGTGCTACATGGAAGGGGGAGAGCCTGGCAGATACGCAGTATTTT.

The table lists this clonotype with many counts. The genes are TRBV6-1 and TRBJ2-5; D not resolved. The V gene's germline CDR1 is MNHNS and CDR2 SASEGT. The CDR3 spans 12 residues. V gave up 2 bases and J gave up 4 bases, with 5 bases separating them. In DNA form, the CDR3 reads TGTGCCAGCAGTGAACAACGAGAGACCCAGTACTTC. It yields the protein CASSEQRETQYF.

This clonotype was seen at least ten times. The CDR3 here is CATSGLVEVGYNEQFF. The CDR3, as DNA: TGTGCCACCAGCGGCCTCGTGGAGGTGGGTTACAATGAGCAGTTCTTC. The V call is TRBV24-1, the J call TRBJ2-1; D perhaps matches TRBD2 (5 bases). Trimming took off 7 bases at V and 4 bases at J, with 19 bases between the two ends. This CDR3 contains 16 residues. Per the germline V gene, CDR1 is KGHDR and CDR2 is SFDVKD.

In nucleotides, the CDR3 is TGTGCCAGCAGTGAATTCGGTAAAGGCCCTGAAGCTTTCTTT. It is translated as CASSEFGKGPEAFF. The chain joins TRBV6-1 to TRBJ1-1, with D hard to call. The CDR3 consists of 14 residues. CDR1 is MNHNS and CDR2 is SASEGT in the germline V gene. V was shortened by 2 bases and J by 6 bases, with 13 bases between the two germline ends.

With respect to this clonotype: Being one base from a much bigger clone, this may be a read error. Likely a read error: the CDR3 ends without its conserved phenylalanine or tryptophan. CDR3: CASITILGGFSNQPQHL. The CDR3 DNA reads as TGTGCCAGCATCACAATCCTAGGAGGATTTAGCAATCAGCCCCAGCATCTT. The chain couples TRBV28 to TRBJ1-5; D uncertain. The ends were cut back, 7 bases at V and 0 bases at J, with 19 bases in the middle. Germline values: CDR1 MDHEN, CDR2 SYDVKM. The CDR3 is 17 residues long.

This clonotype was seen ten or more times. The chain recombines TRBV7-2 with TRBJ1-4; the D gene is possibly TRBD1 (6 bases). The CDR3 covers 13 residues. Germline loops: CDR1 SGHTA, CDR2 FQGNSA. The germline V and J ends were trimmed by 3 bases and 8 bases, with 10 bases remaining between them. The CDR3 DNA reads TGTGCCAGCAGCTTTAACAGGGAAGAAAAACTGTTTTTT. Amino acids: CASSFNREEKLFF.

This clonotype was found a few times. The chain recombines TRBV5-1 with TRBJ2-7, with 13 nucleotides matching TRBD2. J was trimmed by 4 bases and V by 4 bases; bases with no gene match: 8. CDR3 length equals 16 residues. The germline gives CDR1 SGHRS, CDR2 YFSETQ. Here the CDR3 DNA reads TGCGCCAGCAGCGCGGCGGGACTAGCGGGACTTTACGAGCAGTACTTC. It is translated as CASSAAGLAGLYEQYF. The whole variable domain, filled in from reference TRBV5-1 and TRBJ2-7, reads KAGVTQTPRYLIKTRGQQVTLSCSPISGHRSVSWYQQTPGQGLQFLFEYFSETQRNKGNFPGRFSGRQFSNSRSEMNVSTLELGDSALYLCASSAAGLAGLYEQYFGPGTRLTVT.

This clonotype was found many times. The chain couples TRBV27 to TRBJ2-2, with TRBD1 matching 10 bases. Trimming at V came to 6 bases and at J to 4 bases, leaving 2 bases not matched to a gene. The CDR3 loop spans 14 amino acids. The germline V gene has CDR1 MNHEY and CDR2 SMNVEV (reference sequence). The DNA of the CDR3 is TGTGCCAGCAGAGGGACAGGGGTCACCGGGGAGCTGTTTTTT. It is translated as CASRGTGVTGELFF.

The table lists this clonotype with a few counts. V and J are TRBV11-2 and TRBJ2-2, with 11 bases aligning to TRBD2. The CDR3 runs 19 residues. The V gene's germline CDR1 is SGHAT and CDR2 FQNNGV. V gave up 5 bases and J gave up 3 bases; unmatched junction bases: 14. The CDR3 nucleotides are TGTGCCAGCAGCCCGCTTGGACTAGCGGGTTTTCTCGACACCGGGGAGCTGTTTTTT. The encoded protein is CASSPLGLAGFLDTGELFF.

This clonotype was picked up a small number of times. A much larger clonotype is one base distant, so this may be a read error. This chain connects TRBV12-3 or TRBV12-4 to TRBJ2-5; 7 nucleotides align to TRBD1. This CDR3 region has 14 residues. CDR3 bases: TGTGCCAGCAGTCCCGGACAGGAGGCAGAGGCCCAGTACTTC. This sequence encodes CASSPGQEAEAQYF.

This chain uses TRBV6-4 with TRBJ2-1; TRBD2 matches 10 bases. Germline CDR1 and CDR2: MRHNA and SNTAGT. The ends lost 5 bases at V and 12 bases at J; junction bases unmatched: 13. The CDR3 contains 15 residues. Written as DNA, the CDR3 is TGTGCCAGCAGTAAACTAGCGGGGACTGTCTATGGGCAGTTCTTC. This encodes CASSKLAGTVYGQFF.

This clonotype was found many times. This sequence joins TRBV28 and TRBJ2-7, with D possibly TRBD2 on 6 matching bases. Trimming stripped 6 bases from V and 0 bases from J, with 27 bases between. Germline assignment: CDR1 MDHEN and CDR2 SYDVKM. The CDR3 sequence is 19 residues long. The CDR3 here is CASSFERAWFLRSSYEQYF. DNA of the CDR3: TGTGCCAGCAGCTTTGAGCGGGCATGGTTTCTAAGGAGCTCCTACGAGCAGTACTTC.

Ten or more counts support this clonotype. The J gene is TRBJ1-1, the V gene TRBV11-2; no firm D call. Germline-derived CDR1 and CDR2 are SGHAT and FQNNGV. The V and J ends lost 1 base and 1 base respectively, with 7 bases between them. The CDR3 sequence is 14 residues long. CDR3 nucleotide sequence: TGTGCCAGCAGCTTAGTAGCAGGGAACACTGAAGCTTTCTTT. Amino acid sequence: CASSLVAGNTEAFF.

This clonotype has a handful of counts. This chain uses TRBV28 with TRBJ2-7; D tentatively fits TRBD1 or TRBD2 (7 bases each). The CDR3 runs 15 residues. Germline CDR1 reads MDHEN; CDR2 reads SYDVKM. The ends were cut back, 3 bases at V and 2 bases at J, with 14 bases in the middle. CDR3 DNA: TGTGCCAGCAGTTTTCAGGGGGGGGCCGCCTACGAGCAGTACTTC. Translation gives CASSFQGGAAYEQYF.

V gene TRBV6-4 combines with J gene TRBJ2-7; D remains unclear. V lost 4 bases to trimming and J lost 6 bases, with 7 bases between them. The CDR3 sequence is 11 residues long. From germline, CDR1 is MRHNA and CDR2 SNTAGT. The CDR3 here is CASSAGGEQYF. CDR3 nucleotide sequence: TGTGCCAGCAGTGCGGGTGGCGAGCAGTACTTC.